This is a list of T cell receptor beta chains from one sample in a study of technical replicates of blood from several donors. Generated by immunoSEQ multiplex PCR, the TCRdb table keeps only in-frame clones and is missing some. The table shows some 99,000 clones, with 95% occurring only once. The source material was T cells isolated from PBMCs. The origin of the receptors is a human donor in good health. Each CDR3 is given with its conserved first and last residue. Fields, in order: clone size, D gene, V gene, J gene, CDR3 DNA, CDR3 protein. D genes are given only for firm matches. Size is stated for part of the rows, as once, few or many counts, or as a class when the clone is expanded.

>.|TRBD1|TRBV10-3|TRBJ2-5
TGTGCCATCAGAACAGGGGGAGAGACCCAGTACTTC
CAIRTGGETQYF
>.|TRBD2|TRBV5-1|TRBJ2-2
TGCGCCAGCAGAGGGACTAGGGTTAACACCGGGGAGCTGTTTTTT
CASRGTRVNTGELFF
>.|.|TRBV29-1|TRBJ2-5
TGCAGCGTGACTAGGGGCCGGGAGACCCAGTACTTC
CSVTRGRETQYF
>.|TRBD2|TRBV28|TRBJ2-5
TGTGCCAGCAGTTTTCAGGGACTAGCGGGAGAGACCCAGTACTTC
CASSFQGLAGETQYF
>.|.|TRBV15|TRBJ1-5
TGTGCCACCATAAGGGACTTACAGCCCCAGCATTTT
CATIRDLQPQHF
>.|.|TRBV19|TRBJ2-7
TGTGCCAGTAGTAGCGTCTTGGGGGCGAGGATCTACGAGCAGTACTTC
CASSSVLGARIYEQYF
>.|.|TRBV19|TRBJ2-3
TGTGCCAGTACCCGGGACTCCCGCACAGATACGCAGTATTTT
CASTRDSRTDTQYF
>.|TRBD2|TRBV5-4|TRBJ2-3
TGTGCCAGCAGCTTTCGACTAGCGTCGAGCACAGATACGCAGTATTTT
CASSFRLASSTDTQYF
>.|TRBD1|TRBV11-3|TRBJ2-3
TGTGCCAGCAGCTTTACCTTGACAGGGTCGGGCACAGATACGCAGTATTTT
CASSFTLTGSGTDTQYF
>.|TRBD2|TRBV19|TRBJ2-7
TGTGCCAGTACCCCAGGAGCGGGAGAGCGGGGCTCCTACGAGCAGTACTTC
CASTPGAGERGSYEQYF
>.|.|TRBV6-5|TRBJ2-2
TGTGCCAGCGATCGAGGCAGAAACACCGGGGAGCTGTTTTTT
CASDRGRNTGELFF
>.|.|TRBV25-1|TRBJ1-2
TGTGCCAGCAGTCAGGCGCAGGGTCCTGGCTACACCTTC
CASSQAQGPGYTF
>.|TRBD1|TRBV5-4|TRBJ1-4
TGTGCCAGCAGCCCAGGGGGGACTAATGAAAAACTGTTTTTT
CASSPGGTNEKLFF
>once|.|TRBV5-5|TRBJ2-7
TGTGCCAGCAGCCACTACCTCTACTACGAGCAGTACTTC
CASSHYLYYEQYF
>.|TRBD2|TRBV28|TRBJ2-5
TGTGCCAGCAGTTCCCTTACCCGACTAGCGGTCCAAGAGACCCAGTACTTC
CASSSLTRLAVQETQYF
>.|.|TRBV5-1|TRBJ1-3
TGCGCCAGCAGCTCGGACTCTTACTCTGGAAACACCATATATTTT
CASSSDSYSGNTIYF
>.|TRBD2|TRBV7-9|TRBJ2-3
TGTGCCAGCAGCTCACTACCACTAGCGGGGGGGACAGATACGCAGTATTTT
CASSSLPLAGGTDTQYF
>.|TRBD1|TRBV6-5|TRBJ2-7
TGTGCCAGCAGTCCCCTCAGGACAGGGGACTACGAGCAGTACTTC
CASSPLRTGDYEQYF
>.|.|TRBV28|TRBJ2-3
TGTGCCAGCACCCTCTCGAGAGATACGCAGTATTTT
CASTLSRDTQYF
>.|.|TRBV4-1|TRBJ1-2
TGCGCCAGCAGCCAAGATGGACCGAGCCGGGGAGGTCCCTATGGCTACACCTTC
CASSQDGPSRGGPYGYTF
>once|.|TRBV5-6|TRBJ2-7
TGTGCCAGCAGCTTCTCTGAGCGTAACGAGCAGTACTTC
CASSFSERNEQYF
>.|.|TRBV6-1|TRBJ2-7
TGTGCCAGCAATTTGAGCAGGGGAGACGAGCAGTACTTC
CASNLSRGDEQYF
>.|.|TRBV6-1|TRBJ1-1
TGTGCCAGCAGTGAACGCTATTCGTGGGACAATGAAGCTTTCTTT
CASSERYSWDNEAFF
>.|TRBD1|TRBV4-1|TRBJ1-2
TGCGCCAGCAGCCAGCCGGACAGGGAATCGGACGGGGACTATGGCTACACCTTC
CASSQPDRESDGDYGYTF
>.|.|TRBV6-1|TRBJ1-2
TGTGCCAGCACCACAGGGTTGTCCAACTATGGCTACACCTTC
CASTTGLSNYGYTF
>.|TRBD1|TRBV10-2|TRBJ1-1
TGCGCCAGCAGTGAGTCGAAAGCGGCCTACAGGGGTTCCATGAACACTGAAGCTTTCTTT
CASSESKAAYRGSMNTEAFF
>.|.|TRBV18|TRBJ1-1
TGTGCCAGCTCACCGACTCAACAAGTGAACACTGAAGCTTTCTTT
CASSPTQQVNTEAFF
>.|.|TRBV11-1|TRBJ2-6
TGTGCCAGCAGCTACGGGACAATCTCTGGGGCCAACGTCCTGACTTTC
CASSYGTISGANVLTF
>.|.|TRBV11-2|TRBJ2-3
TGTGCCAGCAGCCCCTCCAGGGGGGCGGCAGATACGCAGTATTTT
CASSPSRGAADTQYF
>.|.|TRBV6-1|TRBJ2-7
TGTGCCAGCAGTGAAGGGCAGGCCTCTCCCTACGAGCAGTACTTC
CASSEGQASPYEQYF
>.|.|TRBV28|TRBJ1-6
TGTGCCAGCACCCTCCGGGGGAATAATTCACCCCTCCACTTT
CASTLRGNNSPLHF
>.|.|TRBV21-1|TRBJ1-2
TGTGCCAGCAGCCTTATCGGAAGGGACAGGAGGTCTAACTATGGCTACACCTTC
CASSLIGRDRRSNYGYTF
>.|.|TRBV7-9|TRBJ1-2
TGTGCCAGCAGCAGCGGGGCAGCCACGTATGGCTACACCTTC
CASSSGAATYGYTF